Each of the 27 T cell receptor beta chains below was sequenced from the same sample in a study of shared clonotypes between healthy human individuals. Profiled with immunoSEQ multiplex PCR; TCRdb holds only in-frame clones, not every one. The table includes a few hundred thousand clones, around 95% detected once. Naive CD8 cells comprised CD45RO-negative, CCR7-positively selected cells, excluding terminally differentiated effector memory CD45RA+ cells. Sequenced material: naive CD8+ T cells sorted from blood. The receptors originated from a woman aged 25 to 39 in good health.

The chain links TRBV13 to TRBJ2-1; the D gene is possibly TRBD2 (6 bases). The V end lost 5 bases, the J end lost 5 bases, and 13 bases lay between the germline ends. The CDR3 totals 14 residues. Germline CDR1 reads PRHDT; CDR2 reads FYEKMQ (reference sequence). CDR3 DNA sequence: TGTGCCAGCAGCGCCCCGGGACTGGACAATGAGCAGTTCTTC. This translates into CASSAPGLDNEQFF.

V is TRBV29-1 and J is TRBJ2-5; a possible D gene is TRBD1 (5 bases). CDR3 length: 13 residues. V lost 2 bases and J 4 bases, leaving 11 bases between the germline ends. Germline V gives CDR1 SQVTM, CDR2 ANQGSEA. The CDR3 sequence is CSVESRVGETQYF. CDR3 nucleotide sequence: TGCAGCGTTGAATCCAGGGTGGGAGAGACCCAGTACTTC.

The chain carries TRBV5-8 and TRBJ1-4, with TRBD1 matching 7 bases. Germline values: CDR1 SGHTS, CDR2 YDEGEE. The CDR3 is made up of 14 amino acids. V shed 3 bases, J shed 3 bases, and the junction held 2 bases outside the gene matches. The CDR3 DNA reads TGTGCCAGCAGCTCCGGGACAGCTAATGAAAAACTGTTTTTT. Translated, it gives CASSSGTANEKLFF.

V and J are TRBV28 and TRBJ2-1; D unresolved. Per germline, CDR1 MDHEN and CDR2 SYDVKM. The CDR3 is made up of 16 amino acids. With 5 bases removed from V and 8 bases from J, the gap between germline ends came to 22 bases. The CDR3: CASSPLSQFARDEQFF. Written as DNA, the CDR3 is TGTGCCAGCAGTCCGCTGAGTCAGTTTGCTAGGGATGAGCAGTTCTTC.

This sequence joins TRBV5-1 and TRBJ2-1; D gene uncertain. Germline V gives CDR1 SGHRS, CDR2 YFSETQ. The CDR3 length is 12 residues. V lost 0 bases to trimming and J lost 6 bases, with 4 bases between them. CDR3 sequence: CASSLDFNEQFF. CDR3 coding DNA: TGCGCCAGCAGCTTGGACTTCAATGAGCAGTTCTTC.

In its sample, this clone was seen once. The gene calls are TRBV9 and TRBJ1-1; D is unclear. The CDR3 has 16 amino acids. V lost 0 bases to trimming and J lost 5 bases, with 17 bases between them. CDR1 is SGDLS, CDR2 YYNGEE, per germline. The CDR3 protein is CASSVAGNGLWTEAFF. In DNA form, the CDR3 reads TGTGCCAGCAGCGTAGCGGGTAATGGGCTATGGACTGAAGCTTTCTTT.

The genes are TRBV10-1 and TRBJ2-2, with 7 bases aligning to TRBD1. In germline, CDR1 is WNHNN, CDR2 SYGVQD (reference sequence). With V trimmed by 2 bases and J by 0 bases, 0 bases remained unmatched. CDR3 length: 15 amino acids. The DNA for the CDR3 is TGCGCCAGCAGTGAGGGGACAGCGAACACCGGGGAGCTGTTTTTT. It codes for CASSEGTANTGELFF.

The gene calls are TRBV7-3 and TRBJ1-1; 11 bases map to TRBD1. J lost 1 base, V lost 4 bases, and 8 bases had no gene match. Germline V gives CDR1 SGHTA, CDR2 FQGTGA. This CDR3 is built from 17 residues. CDR3 in amino acids: CASSWTGGDWRNTEAFF. The CDR3 coding sequence is TGTGCCAGCAGCTGGACAGGGGGCGATTGGAGGAACACTGAAGCTTTCTTT.

In the case of this clone: This sample also contains other DNA sequences that code for the same CDR3. The J gene is TRBJ2-2, the V gene TRBV11-2, with D uncertain. Germline V lookup: CDR1 SGHAT, CDR2 FQNNGV. The CDR3 is 14 amino acids. Trimming took 1 base from V and 4 from J, leaving 7 bases between them. The CDR3 loop is CASSLGSGTGELFF. The DNA for the CDR3 is TGTGCCAGCAGCTTAGGATCTGGCACCGGGGAGCTGTTTTTT.

The genes are TRBV5-4 and TRBJ2-7, with a possible D match to TRBD2 (5 bases). Trimming removed 4 bases at V and 5 bases at J, with 16 bases between. This CDR3 region has 14 residues. Germline CDR1 and CDR2: SGHNT and YYREEE (reference sequence). The CDR3 region has the DNA TGTGCCAGCAGCATTGGGGAGAAGCCCCACGAGCAGTACTTC. Translated: CASSIGEKPHEQYF.

The chain couples TRBV19 to TRBJ1-5, with a possible D match to TRBD1 (5 bases). CDR3 length equals 15 residues. V gave up 5 bases and J gave up 4 bases, with 15 bases separating them. The germline V gene encodes CDR1 LNHDA and CDR2 SQIVND (reference sequence). For the CDR3, the DNA is TGTGCCAGTAGTTCCTTTCGGGGGGAAAATCAGCCCCAGCATTTT. This encodes CASSSFRGENQPQHF.

Remarks on this clone: The same CDR3 arises from other DNA sequences in this sample as well. The chain employs TRBV6-5 and TRBJ1-1; TRBD1 might be the D (5 bases). The length of the CDR3 is 12 residues. V gave up 2 bases and J gave up 6 bases, with 7 bases separating them. Per germline, CDR1 MNHEY and CDR2 SVGAGI. CDR3 sequence: CASSYGGSEAFF. The CDR3 DNA reads TGTGCCAGCAGTTACGGGGGTTCTGAAGCTTTCTTT.

CDR3 protein: CASRKEGANVLTF. The CDR3 nucleotides read TGTGCCAGCAGGAAAGAAGGGGCCAACGTCCTGACTTTC. The genes are TRBV7-2 and TRBJ2-6; D is unclear. Trimming shortened V by 6 bases and J by 4 bases, and 7 bases separated the two germline ends. Germline CDR1 SGHTA, CDR2 FQGNSA. This CDR3 spans 13 amino acids.

This chain joins TRBV5-6 and TRBJ2-7; 8 bases are shared with TRBD1. The CDR3 has 14 residues. CDR1 and CDR2 from the germline V gene are SGHDT and YYEEEE. Trimming took 4 bases from V and 5 from J; bases not matched to a gene: 8. CDR3 DNA sequence: TGTGCCAGCAGCCCAGTGGACAGGGACCACGAGCAGTACTTC. Protein sequence: CASSPVDRDHEQYF.

The chain combines TRBV27 with TRBJ2-7, with D maybe TRBD2 (6 bases). The CDR3 length is 16 residues. Trimming removed 3 bases at V and 0 bases at J, with 15 bases between. The germline gives CDR1 MNHEY, CDR2 SMNVEV (reference sequence). CDR3 coding DNA: TGTGCCAGCAGTTTCGGGCGGGGACTGAGCTCCTACGAGCAGTACTTC. Encoded protein: CASSFGRGLSSYEQYF.

The chain combines TRBV9 with TRBJ2-2, with 11 bases fitting TRBD2. The CDR3 extends over 15 amino acids. With 2 bases clipped from V and 5 bases from J, the junction kept 2 bases outside the gene matches. The germline gives CDR1 SGDLS, CDR2 YYNGEE. The CDR3 nucleotides read TGTGCCAGCAGCGTCTGGACTAGCGGGACCGGGGAGCTGTTTTTT. It translates to CASSVWTSGTGELFF.

The chain joins TRBV13 to TRBJ1-2; 12 bases line up with TRBD1. The V gene's germline CDR1 is PRHDT and CDR2 FYEKMQ (reference sequence). Trimming removed 5 bases from V and 6 bases from J; junction bases left unmatched: 4. The CDR3 is made up of 14 amino acids. Here the CDR3 DNA reads TGTGCCAGCAGCCGGGACAGGGGGCTTCATGGCTACACCTTC. Translated, it gives CASSRDRGLHGYTF.

The V gene is TRBV6-6, the J gene TRBJ2-1, with TRBD2 as a possible D gene (6 bases). V dropped 5 bases and J dropped 5 bases, with 16 bases sitting between them. Germline values: CDR1 MNHNY, CDR2 SVGAGI (reference sequence). The CDR3 contains 15 residues. The CDR3 loop reads CASSDLSGGHNEQFF. CDR3 sequence (DNA): TGTGCCAGCAGTGACCTTAGCGGAGGCCACAATGAGCAGTTCTTC.

The rearrangement joins TRBV4-1 to TRBJ2-3; 7 nucleotides agree with TRBD2. Germline lookup yields CDR1 MGHRA and CDR2 YSYEKL. This CDR3 contains 16 residues. The V and J ends lost 1 base and 2 bases, in that order; junction bases with no gene match: 6. The CDR3 coding sequence is TGCGCCAGCAGCCAAGGGGGGGGAGCCCCCACAGATACGCAGTATTTT. This encodes CASSQGGGAPTDTQYF.

DNA of the CDR3: TGTGCCAGCAGCTTAGGTGGGACAGGAGAGACCCAGTACTTC. Translation gives CASSLGGTGETQYF. The rearrangement uses TRBV7-7 and TRBJ2-5, with 8 bases lining up with TRBD1. V was pared by 1 base and J by 4 bases, with 2 bases of the junction left unmatched. The CDR3 is 14 amino acids. CDR1 is SSHAT, CDR2 FNYEAQ, per germline (reference sequence).

V gene TRBV19 combines with J gene TRBJ2-7; 8 nucleotides match TRBD1. The CDR3 has 13 amino acids. V gave up 9 bases and J gave up 5 bases; unmatched junction bases: 9. The germline CDR1 and CDR2 sequences are LNHDA and SQIVND (reference sequence). The CDR3 DNA sequence: TGTGCCAGCTTTGGACAGGGCGAAAACGAGCAGTACTTC. Its protein product is CASFGQGENEQYF.

This chain joins TRBV21-1 and TRBJ2-4; TRBD1, the D gene given by the table, was not confirmed from the DNA. TRBV21-1 is designated a pseudogene. The CDR3 consists of 16 residues. Written as DNA, the CDR3 is TGTGCCAGCAGCCACCCCCAAGGGACAGGGGAAAACATTCAGTACTTC. Its protein is CASSHPQGTGENIQYF.

The V and J genes are TRBV5-6 and TRBJ2-7, with 8 bases identical to TRBD2. After removal of 5 bases from V and 0 bases from J, the junction contained 4 bases not matched to a gene. In germline, CDR1 is SGHDT, CDR2 YYEEEE. CDR3 length: 14 residues. The CDR3 is CASREGLGSYEQYF. CDR3 sequence (DNA): TGTGCCAGCAGGGAGGGACTAGGCTCCTACGAGCAGTACTTC.

The chain joins TRBV28 to TRBJ2-6, with a weak D call TRBD1 (5 bases). CDR1 and CDR2 from the germline V gene are MDHEN and SYDVKM. Deletions cut 3 bases from V and 0 bases from J, with 18 bases between. This CDR3 contains 19 residues. The CDR3 DNA follows: TGTGCCAGCAGTTTGGTTGTGGGGCAATTTCACTCTGGGGCCAACGTCCTGACTTTC. Translating it yields CASSLVVGQFHSGANVLTF. Looking up the rest from reference TRBV28 and TRBJ2-6 gives the full variable domain: DVKVTQSSRYLVKRTGEKVFLECVQDMDHENMFWYRQDPGLGLRLIYFSYDVKMKEKGDIPEGYSVSREKKERFSLILESASTNQTSMYLCASSLVVGQFHSGANVLTFGAGSRLTVL.

This clone has a single count. The chain couples TRBV28 to TRBJ2-3; D is uncertain. The length of the CDR3 is 14 residues. V dropped 4 bases and J dropped 2 bases, with 10 bases sitting between them. CDR1 is MDHEN and CDR2 is SYDVKM in the germline V gene. The CDR3 DNA is TGTGCCAGCAGTTACTTCCGGGCCACAGATACGCAGTATTTT. It yields the protein CASSYFRATDTQYF.

This clone occurred once. The sample holds other DNA sequences that translate to the same CDR3. This chain joins TRBV4-1 and TRBJ2-1; the match to TRBD2 covers 8 bases. Germline CDR1 reads MGHRA; CDR2 reads YSYEKL. V shed 0 bases, J shed 4 bases, and the junction held 2 bases outside the gene matches. CDR3 size: 15 residues. The CDR3, as DNA: TGCGCCAGCAGCCAAGATAGCGGGACGTACAATGAGCAGTTCTTC. Translation gives CASSQDSGTYNEQFF.

The chain couples TRBV2 to TRBJ2-3, with 8 bases that match TRBD1. The J segment lost 9 bases and the V segment lost 8 bases, leaving 13 bases of the junction unmatched. Germline CDR1 SNHLY, CDR2 FYNNEI. This CDR3 comprises 14 residues. CDR3 sequence reads: CASEPPGQAGTQYF. The CDR3 DNA reads TGTGCCAGCGAACCTCCGGGACAGGCAGGCACGCAGTATTTT.